This T cell receptor (beta chain) was recorded in a study of blood T cell repertoires in COVID-19 (TCRdb year 2020). Study-wide context: Samples from collaborators originated in the United States, Italy and Spain and spanned both the acute and convalescent phases of COVID-19. The prospective study material was composed of cDNA or gDNA derived from T cells, B-cell-depleted T cells, or PBMCs. Where HLA class I and class II types were available, the types were taken from metadata supplied by the sample provider, not from assay-based typing. Deeply sampled blood TCRbeta repertoires from subjects exposed to, actively infected with, or recovered from COVID-19 were included in the dataset. Sample metadata almost always included a de-identified subject ID, COVID-19 status, age in years and sex. The repertoires were released in a freely available public database meant as a resource for research on the immune response to SARS-CoV-2. Samples came from the ongoing ImmuneRACE study (first 160 participants) plus 1,254 subjects from 6 global collaborators.

V and J are trimmed by 6 bases and 6 bases, and the gene matches miss 4 bases of the junction. From the germline V gene (reference sequence), CDR1 is MNHNY and CDR2 is SVGAGI. Taken from cysteine to phenylalanine, the CDR3 has 14 residues. The DNA shown is the 42-base CDR3, in frame from base 1. Participants in the prospective study were aged roughly 18 to 90 years, lived in 20 to 30 United States geographic areas, and enrolled through a virtual design. Cohort assignment in the prospective study relied on participant-reported clinical history from a screening survey and a study questionnaire. Recovered participants in ImmuneRACE Cohort 3 were defined as having two consecutive negative NP/OP PCR tests, clearance from a healthcare professional, or resolution of symptoms. In the prospective study, mobile phlebotomists collected whole blood, serum and a nasopharyngeal or oropharyngeal swab from each participant. Additional blood draws and questionnaires over an approximately 2-month period could optionally be provided by prospective study participants. Prospective study blood samples were shipped either frozen or at room temperature before DNA extraction.

About this clone: Its binding antigen is unknown. No clone much larger than this one lies a single base away; base qualities are absent.

The immunoSEQ Assay, a bias-controlled multiplex PCR, was used to amplify TCRbeta CDR3 regions from genomic DNA. In the original analysis: Nucleated cell counts per sample were estimated from amplification of reference gene primers within the assay. To quantify the absolute abundance of each unique TCRbeta CDR3 rearrangement, sequence reads were collapsed and filtered. Productive Simpson clonality was computed per sample as the square root of Simpson's diversity index over productive rearrangements. Entries here come from immuneACCESS through TCRdb and include only in-frame sequences with V and J called. Some clones fail to appear in such tables; in the studies checked, an unresolved V gene covers under half of the shortfall, and the cause of the remainder is unknown. The DNA was the basis for D and trimming; V, J and clone size are from that table. The sample profile shows about 160,000 clones; about 80% of them were found once. The ten largest clones take up 3% to 3.5% of the sample.

Overall results and qualifications from the work: The amount of clinical and demographic metadata varied by source and participant and was provided uncurated.

The source material was PBMCs or T cells enriched from blood (not recorded which). The receptor comes from a woman aged 55 to 70 who had recovered from COVID-19. The rearrangement combines TRBV6-6 with TRBJ2-2, and TRBD1 matches 10 of the central bases. The sequenced DNA is TGTGCCAGCAGGGGGACAGGGGAAGCCGGGGAGCTGTTTTTT. Translated, it reads CASRGTGEAGELFF.